This TCR beta chain was captured by sequencing in a study of blood T cell repertoires in COVID-19 (dated by TCRdb to 2018 to 2020). In the study overall: Samples covering the acute and convalescent phases of COVID-19 were provided by collaborators in the United States, Italy and Spain. The material from the prospective study consisted of cDNA or gDNA derived from T cells, B-cell-depleted T cells, or PBMCs. The dataset comprised deeply sampled blood TCRbeta repertoires from subjects exposed to, actively infected with, or recovered from COVID-19. A freely available public database, intended as a resource for researchers studying the immune response to SARS-CoV-2, is where the repertoires were released. The samples were drawn from the first 160 participants of the ongoing ImmuneRACE study and from 950 to 1,500 subjects provided by 6 global collaborators. The sample metadata nearly always contained a de-identified subject ID, COVID-19 status, age in years and sex. HLA class I and class II types, where available, came from metadata supplied by the sample provider rather than from assay-based typing. The paper's findings and limits, for the study overall: The amount of clinical and demographic metadata varied by source and participant and was provided uncurated.

Collaborating institutions collected whole blood in K2EDTA tubes following their own protocols. For TCRbeta analysis, collaborator samples were shipped as frozen whole blood, as isolated PBMCs, or as DNA extracted from either sample type. CDR1 and CDR2 (KGHSH, LQKENI) derive from the germline V gene. Trimming removed 3 bases from V and 0 bases from J, leaving 9 bases between the germline ends. Its CDR3 holds 14 amino acids, cysteine through phenylalanine. The entry retains the CDR3 DNA only, 42 bases that are in frame from base 1. TCRbeta CDR3 regions were amplified from genomic DNA by means of the immunoSEQ Assay, a bias-controlled multiplex PCR. Turning to the authors' computational methods: The number of nucleated cells in each sample was estimated from the amplification of reference gene primers within the assay. To quantify the absolute abundance of each unique TCRbeta CDR3 rearrangement, sequence reads were collapsed and filtered. For each sample, productive Simpson clonality was calculated as the square root of Simpson's diversity index across productive rearrangements. Not all clones reach the TCRdb copy of this immuneACCESS table, which keeps in-frame sequences only. Checked studies attribute under half of the gap to unresolved V genes and leave the rest unexplained. V, J and clone size reflect that table, while D and trimming were determined from the DNA. This sample lists 400,000 to 550,000 clones; roughly 90% were detected once. 4% to 4.5% of the sample goes to the ten largest clones.

Regarding this clone: Its antigen has not been determined. The sample holds no much larger clone one base away, and base qualities are not on file.

Source material: peripheral blood. Rearrangement joined TRBV18 to TRBJ2-7; TRBD1 is perhaps the D gene, given 5 matching bases. This receptor was obtained from a woman in her 30s with acute or convalescent COVID-19. This receptor carries the CDR3 CASSPPDISYEQYF. The sequenced DNA is TGTGCCAGCTCACCGCCGGACATCTCCTACGAGCAGTACTTC.